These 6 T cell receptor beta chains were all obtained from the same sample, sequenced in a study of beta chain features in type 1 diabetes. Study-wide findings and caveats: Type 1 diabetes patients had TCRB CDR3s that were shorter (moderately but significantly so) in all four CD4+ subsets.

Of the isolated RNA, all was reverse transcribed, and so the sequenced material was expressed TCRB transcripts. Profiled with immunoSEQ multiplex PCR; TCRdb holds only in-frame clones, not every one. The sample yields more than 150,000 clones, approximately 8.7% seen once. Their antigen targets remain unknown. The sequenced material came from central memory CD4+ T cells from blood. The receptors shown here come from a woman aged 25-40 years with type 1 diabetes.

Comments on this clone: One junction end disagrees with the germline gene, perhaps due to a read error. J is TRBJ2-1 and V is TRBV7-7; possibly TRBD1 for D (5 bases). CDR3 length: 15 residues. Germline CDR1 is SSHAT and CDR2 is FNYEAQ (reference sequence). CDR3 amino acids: CASSLTGTEDNEQFF. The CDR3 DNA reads TGTGCTAGCAGCTTAACAGGTACGGAAGACAATGAGCAGTTCTTC. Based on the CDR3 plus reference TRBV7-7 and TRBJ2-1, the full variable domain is GAGVSQSPRYKVTKRGQDVTLRCDPISSHATLYWYQQALGQGPEFLTYFNYEAQPDKSGLPSDRFSAERPEGSISTLTIQRTEQRDSAMYRCASSLTGTEDNEQFFGPGTRLTVL.

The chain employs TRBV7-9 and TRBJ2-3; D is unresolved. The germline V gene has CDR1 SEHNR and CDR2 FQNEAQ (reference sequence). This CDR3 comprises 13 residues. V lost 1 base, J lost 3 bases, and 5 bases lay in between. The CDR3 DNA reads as TGTGCCAGCAGCTTAGGAGAGACAGATACGCAGTATTTT. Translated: CASSLGETDTQYF. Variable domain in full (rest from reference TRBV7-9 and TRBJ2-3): DTGVSQNPRHKITKRGQNVTFRCDPISEHNRLYWYRQTLGQGPEFLTYFQNEAQLEKSRLLSDRFSAERPKGSFSTLEIQRTEQGDSAMYLCASSLGETDTQYFGPGTRLTVL.

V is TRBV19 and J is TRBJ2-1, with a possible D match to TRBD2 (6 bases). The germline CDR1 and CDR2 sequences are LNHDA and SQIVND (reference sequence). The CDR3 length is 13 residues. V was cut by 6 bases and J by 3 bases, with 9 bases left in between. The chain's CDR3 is CASRAGFYNEQFF. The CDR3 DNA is TGTGCCAGTAGAGCGGGTTTCTACAATGAGCAGTTCTTC.

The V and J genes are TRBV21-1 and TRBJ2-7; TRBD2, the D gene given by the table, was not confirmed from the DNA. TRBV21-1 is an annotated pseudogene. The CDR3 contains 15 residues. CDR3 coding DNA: TGTGCCAGCAGCCGACCGGGACTAGGTGACCCCAAAAACAAATTC. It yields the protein CASSRPGLGDPKNKF.

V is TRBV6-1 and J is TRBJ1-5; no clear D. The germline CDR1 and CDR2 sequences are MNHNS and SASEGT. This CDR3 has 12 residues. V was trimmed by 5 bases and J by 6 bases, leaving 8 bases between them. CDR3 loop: CASSPRSQPQHF. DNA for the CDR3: TGTGCCAGCAGTCCCCGGAGTCAGCCCCAGCATTTT.

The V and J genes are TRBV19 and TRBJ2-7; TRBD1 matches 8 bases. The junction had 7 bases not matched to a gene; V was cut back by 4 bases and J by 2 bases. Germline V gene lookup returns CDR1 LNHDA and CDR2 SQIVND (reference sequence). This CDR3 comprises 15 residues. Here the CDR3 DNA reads TGTGCCAGTAGTAGGTCAGGGGGCTGGACCTACGAGCAGTACTTC. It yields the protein CASSRSGGWTYEQYF.